The 9 T cell receptor beta chains below come from one sample, sequenced in a study of T cells in Graves' hyperthyroidism and ophthalmopathy (dated by TCRdb to the late 2010s). Library preparation used multiplex PCR. The reads were generated on an Illumina HiSeq 2000. The TCR beta CDR3 regions were amplified from RNA transcripts. The TCR CDR3 was subjected to a first round of RT-PCR using the HTBI primer set and the Qiagen OneStep RT-PCR kit. TCRdb took the public reads, trimmed them with fastp at Q25, ran MiXCR for clone calling and kept in-frame beta chains. Every distinct CDR3 protein forms one entry, paired with its most common genes and DNA. The sample table lists hundreds of thousands of distinct CDR3 sequences, 13% to 15% of them with a count of one. Approximately 10% of the sample rests with the top ten. Sequenced input: blood. The receptor source for this set is a woman under 30 with Graves' hyperthyroidism.

This clonotype was observed many times. The V gene is TRBV6-1, the J gene TRBJ1-5; D is uncertain. V was cut by 5 bases and J by 0 bases, with 20 bases left in between. This CDR3 spans 18 amino acids. The germline CDR1 and CDR2 sequences are MNHNS and SASEGT. The CDR3 coding sequence is TGTGCCAGCAGTTCATCTGCGGGCAGAAGACTTAGCAATCAGCCCCAGCATTTT. Protein product: CASSSSAGRRLSNQPQHF.

There are many counts of this clonotype. The genes are TRBV7-3 and TRBJ2-3; no clear D. V was pared by 4 bases and J by 2 bases, with 13 bases between. Germline V gene sequence: CDR1 SGHTA, CDR2 FQGTGA. The CDR3 has 15 amino acids. The CDR3 sequence is CASSSGSPSTDTQYF. The DNA of the CDR3 is TGTGCCAGCAGCTCCGGAAGCCCCTCCACAGATACGCAGTATTTT.

A note on this clonotype: A read error is possible here, since a much larger clone lies one base away. The chain employs TRBV6-1 and TRBJ2-1; 8 nucleotides line up with TRBD2. CDR3 length equals 17 residues. Germline lookup yields CDR1 MNHNS and CDR2 SASEGT. CDR3 loop: CASSELGGRKRNNGQFF. Written as DNA, the CDR3 is TGTGCCAGCAGTGAACTTGGCGGGAGGAAGCGCAACAATGGGCAGTTCTTC.

There are many counts of this clonotype. Here the CDR3 reads CASSPGTGGGYGYTF. For the CDR3, the DNA is TGCGCCAGCAGCCCCGGGACAGGGGGTGGCTATGGCTACACCTTC. The V gene is TRBV4-1, the J gene TRBJ1-2; TRBD1 matches 11 bases. The CDR3 consists of 15 residues. The V segment lost 4 bases and the J segment 4 bases; nucleotides outside the gene matches: 5. Germline V gives CDR1 MGHRA, CDR2 YSYEKL.

This clonotype was counted at least ten times. V is TRBV7-9 and J is TRBJ1-1, with D perhaps matching TRBD1 (6 bases). The CDR3 consists of 14 residues. CDR1 and CDR2 (germline): SEHNR, FQNEAQ (reference sequence). V lost 6 bases and J lost 4, with 15 bases in between. CDR3 bases: TGTGCCAGCAGGCACTCAGGGGTTGGCACTGAAGCTTTCTTT. Its protein product is CASRHSGVGTEAFF.

The chain has TRBV7-2 and TRBJ2-5; D is unclear. The CDR3 covers 14 residues. CDR1 and CDR2 from the germline V gene are SGHTA and FQGNSA. Trimming cost V 0 bases and J 2 bases, with 7 bases left between them. The CDR3 nucleotides are TGTGCCAGCAGCTTAGCGGGTTATCAAGAGACCCAGTACTTC. Protein sequence: CASSLAGYQETQYF.

This clonotype occurred a few times. V is TRBV29-1 and J is TRBJ1-1; D possibly corresponds to TRBD1 (6 bases). Germline lookup yields CDR1 SQVTM and CDR2 ANQGSEA. The CDR3 contains 14 residues. Trimming removed 7 bases from V and 5 bases from J, with 20 bases in between. The CDR3 DNA follows: TGCAGCGCCTGGGCCGCCGGGGGCCGAACTGAAGCTTTCTTT. This gives the protein CSAWAAGGRTEAFF.

This clonotype was detected only a few times. This chain uses TRBV19 with TRBJ2-1; the D is unclear. The germline CDR1 and CDR2 sequences are LNHDA and SQIVND (reference sequence). The CDR3 contains 13 residues. Trimming pared 3 bases from V and 1 base from J, leaving 4 bases between. The CDR3 DNA reads as TGTGCCAGTAGTATTCGGTCCTACAATGAGCAGTTCTTC. Amino acid sequence: CASSIRSYNEQFF.

This clonotype was recorded at least ten times. The chain joins TRBV28 to TRBJ2-1, with 10 bases matching TRBD1. Germline assignment: CDR1 MDHEN and CDR2 SYDVKM. J gave up 10 bases and V 10 bases, and 7 bases lay outside the gene matches. This CDR3 comprises 12 residues. The CDR3 loop is CATRDRGREQFF. The CDR3 DNA follows: TGTGCCACTAGGGACAGGGGCAGGGAGCAGTTCTTC.